What follows are 18 T cell receptor beta chains derived from one specimen sequenced in a study of Ad26.COV2.S vaccination and SARS-CoV-2 variants. The protocol was immunoSEQ multiplex PCR, while the TCRdb copy is restricted to in-frame clones and leaves out a portion. Among about 350,000 clones listed, 70% to 90% were seen once. Treatment indicated: 15 to 20 received Ad26.COV2.S at low or high dose, single or two shots; 5 received placebo; per-sample allocation not given. The samples date from day 63 after the first vaccine or placebo injection. The specimen was peripheral blood, collected in a trial of Ad26.COV2.S vaccine versus placebo. The receptors derive from a person between 18 and 59 years old who received the Ad26.COV2.S COVID-19 vaccine or a placebo.

The chain couples TRBV11-2 to TRBJ2-7; tentative D call: TRBD2 (6 bases). The CDR3 runs to 18 residues. Germline V gene sequence: CDR1 SGHAT, CDR2 FQNNGV. Between the trimmed V and J ends, which lost 3 bases and 0 bases, there was a span of 21 bases. CDR3 protein: CASSFVKGLGRSSYEQYF. The CDR3 nucleotides are TGTGCCAGCAGCTTTGTCAAGGGACTCGGACGAAGCTCCTACGAGCAGTACTTC.

The V and J genes are TRBV2 and TRBJ1-5; 8 bases fit TRBD1. From germline, CDR1 is SNHLY and CDR2 FYNNEI. V was clipped by 0 bases and J by 3 bases; unmatched bases: 4. The CDR3 runs 16 residues. The CDR3 nucleotides are TGTGCCAGCAGTGAAGCCAGGACAGGGCCCAATCAGCCCCAGCATTTT. It yields the protein CASSEARTGPNQPQHF.

In this sample, this clone turned up a few times. The V and J genes are TRBV25-1 and TRBJ2-7, with TRBD1 identical over 8 bases. V was clipped by 4 bases and J by 3 bases; unmatched bases: 5. Per the germline V gene, CDR1 is MGHDK and CDR2 is SYGVNS. CDR3 length: 14 amino acids. The DNA for the CDR3 is TGTGCCAGCAGTGCAGGGACAGGCTTCTACGAGCAGTACTTC. Its protein product is CASSAGTGFYEQYF.

This clone was detected once. The chain joins TRBV4-2 to TRBJ2-1; D perhaps matches TRBD2 (7 bases). The CDR3 is 16 residues long. Trimming removed 0 bases from V and 3 bases from J, with 12 bases in between. Per germline, CDR1 LGHNA and CDR2 YNFKEQ. CDR3 coding DNA: TGTGCCAGCAGCCAAGATGCGGGGGCTCTCTACAATGAGCAGTTCTTC. It yields the protein CASSQDAGALYNEQFF.

The chain joins TRBV13 to TRBJ2-5; 8 positions agree with TRBD2. Germline-derived CDR1 and CDR2 are PRHDT and FYEKMQ (reference sequence). The ends lost 10 bases at V and 2 bases at J; junction bases unmatched: 6. The CDR3 contains 13 residues. DNA of the CDR3: TGTGCCACCTCCCGGGGGGGGCAAGAGACCCAGTACTTC. The encoded protein is CATSRGGQETQYF. The full variable domain, in which reference TRBV13 and TRBJ2-5 provide the parts outside the CDR3, is AAGVIQSPRHLIKEKRETATLKCYPIPRHDTVYWYQQGPGQDPQFLISFYEKMQSDKGSIPDRFSAQQFSDYHSELNMSSLELGDSALYFCATSRGGQETQYFGPGTRLLVL.

The chain carries TRBV7-2 and TRBJ2-2, with D maybe TRBD2 (5 bases). The CDR3 extends over 15 amino acids. V was pared by 3 bases and J by 6 bases, with 14 bases between. CDR1 is SGHTA, CDR2 FQGNSA, per germline. DNA for the CDR3: TGTGCCAGCAGCTTGGGGAGTGGAGGAGCCGGGGAGCTGTTTTTT. Translation: CASSLGSGGAGELFF.

The rearrangement uses TRBV3-1 (or the pseudogene TRBV3-2) and TRBJ2-1; D remains ambiguous. Germline V CDR1 and CDR2: LGHDT, YNNKEL (reference sequence). With 4 bases removed from V and 2 bases from J, the gap between germline ends came to 12 bases. This CDR3 comprises 15 residues. The CDR3 loop reads CASSPGQVTYNEQFF. CDR3 sequence (DNA): TGTGCCAGCAGCCCCGGGCAGGTCACCTACAATGAGCAGTTCTTC.

The chain links TRBV19 to TRBJ2-3; TRBD2 is a possible D gene (5 bases). The CDR3 runs to 14 residues. V was trimmed by 3 bases and J by 5 bases, leaving 12 bases between them. Germline V gives CDR1 LNHDA, CDR2 SQIVND (reference sequence). CDR3 bases: TGTGCCAGTAGTATCTCGGGATCCGGAGATACGCAGTATTTT. This encodes CASSISGSGDTQYF.

This chain joins TRBV4-3 and TRBJ1-2; D is unresolved. The germline V and J ends were trimmed by 2 bases and 0 bases, with 19 bases remaining between them. CDR3 length: 18 residues. Per the germline V gene, CDR1 is LGHNA and CDR2 is YSLEER. CDR3 bases: TGCGCCAGCAGCCAAAGGATCCTAGGGCAGGAAGCTAACTATGGCTACACCTTC. This translates into CASSQRILGQEANYGYTF.

This clone showed up just once. The rearrangement links TRBV4-3 to TRBJ2-4, with D possibly TRBD2 on 5 matching bases. This CDR3 is 20 amino acids long. Trimming cost V 2 bases and J 4 bases, with 27 bases left between them. Germline values: CDR1 LGHNA, CDR2 YSLEER. The CDR3 here is CASSQQTVSLELGLKNIQYF. In nucleotides, the CDR3 is TGCGCCAGCAGCCAACAGACTGTCTCCTTGGAACTAGGACTGAAAAACATTCAGTACTTC.

V is TRBV19 and J is TRBJ2-2; D ambiguous. Trimming stripped 6 bases from V and 6 bases from J, with 8 bases between. The CDR3 has 12 amino acids. Germline V lookup: CDR1 LNHDA, CDR2 SQIVND (reference sequence). CDR3 region: CASRPVAGELFF. The DNA of the CDR3 is TGTGCCAGTAGACCTGTTGCCGGGGAGCTGTTTTTT.

The chain uses TRBV28 and TRBJ2-7; D gene unclear. CDR3 length: 13 residues. Trimming took 4 bases from V and 3 from J, leaving 10 bases between them. Looked up from germline, CDR1 is MDHEN and CDR2 is SYDVKM. The CDR3 here is CASSSTDRYEQYF. In DNA, the CDR3 is TGTGCCAGCAGTTCGACGGACCGCTACGAGCAGTACTTC.

The V and J genes are TRBV19 and TRBJ1-4; D may be TRBD1 (5 bases). V was trimmed by 3 bases and J by 4 bases, leaving 12 bases between them. The CDR3 totals 15 residues. Germline CDR1 reads LNHDA; CDR2 reads SQIVND (reference sequence). In DNA, the CDR3 is TGTGCCAGTAGTATTGGCGGGACTTATAATGAAAAACTGTTTTTT. It specifies CASSIGGTYNEKLFF.

This clone was detected once. The rearrangement uses TRBV7-6 and TRBJ2-1, with 8 bases lining up with TRBD1. J was trimmed by 8 bases and V by 4 bases; bases with no gene match: 13. The CDR3 is 16 amino acids. CDR1 is SGHVS, CDR2 FNYEAQ, per germline. CDR3 residues: CASSSIATGEVDEQFF. CDR3 nucleotide sequence: TGTGCCAGCAGCTCAATAGCGACAGGGGAAGTCGATGAGCAGTTCTTC.

CDR3 sequence: CASSGSLARGQETQYF. The CDR3 nucleotides read TGTGCCAGCAGCGGAAGTTTAGCCCGGGGCCAAGAGACCCAGTACTTC. This chain uses TRBV9 with TRBJ2-5; TRBD2 is a possible D gene (5 bases). V lost 3 bases, J lost 1 base, and 16 bases lay in between. This CDR3 spans 16 amino acids. Germline V gene lookup returns CDR1 SGDLS and CDR2 YYNGEE.

This clone was counted once. The chain is built from TRBV5-1 and TRBJ2-3; D gene ambiguous. The CDR3 consists of 11 residues. Germline assignment: CDR1 SGHRS and CDR2 YFSETQ. Between the trimmed V and J ends, which lost 3 bases and 2 bases, there was a span of 1 base. The chain's CDR3 is CASSYTDTQYF. DNA of the CDR3: TGCGCCAGCAGCTACACAGATACGCAGTATTTT.

This clone has a single count. V usage is TRBV28 and J usage is TRBJ2-5, with D possibly matching TRBD2 (6 bases). CDR3 size: 14 residues. V gave up 6 bases and J gave up 0 bases, with 11 bases separating them. Per germline, CDR1 MDHEN and CDR2 SYDVKM. The CDR3 loop is CASSWGLDQETQYF. CDR3 bases: TGTGCCAGCAGCTGGGGACTGGACCAAGAGACCCAGTACTTC.

The chain uses TRBV7-2 and TRBJ1-5, with 8 positions matching TRBD1. The CDR3 totals 15 residues. The ends lost 1 base at V and 6 bases at J; junction bases unmatched: 5. Germline values: CDR1 SGHTA, CDR2 FQGNSA. The CDR3 here is CASSLVSQGAQPQHF. The CDR3, as DNA: TGTGCCAGCAGCTTAGTGAGCCAGGGGGCTCAGCCCCAGCATTTT. The full variable domain, rest sourced from reference TRBV7-2 and TRBJ1-5, is GAGVSQSPSNKVTEKGKDVELRCDPISGHTALYWYRQSLGQGLEFLIYFQGNSAPDKSGLPSDRFSAERTGGSVSTLTIQRTQQEDSAVYLCASSLVSQGAQPQHFGDGTRLSIL.